The present TCR beta chain was sequenced within a study of control samples from healthy donors and cancer patients. The table lists this clone with a count of one. Profiled with immunoSEQ multiplex PCR; TCRdb holds only in-frame clones, not every one. The sample shows roughly 88,000 clones, around 92% of them seen only once. CDR3 length: 12 residues. V dropped 6 bases and J dropped 7 bases, with 12 bases sitting between them. The germline CDR1 and CDR2 sequences are MNHEY and SVGAGI. The chain employs TRBV6-5 and TRBJ1-2; D unclear. Sample: blood. This clonotype was sampled from a man aged 45-60 years in good health. The chain's CDR3 is CASSPERVGYTF. The CDR3 DNA reads TGTGCCAGCAGCCCCGAAAGGGTTGGCTACACCTTC.